The 7 T cell receptor beta chains presented below share a single source sample, sequenced in a study of CD8+ T cells in alopecia areata. TCR sequencing used cDNA made by reverse transcription of extracted RNA. Repertoires were generated with immunoSEQ multiplex PCR, while TCRdb's copy carries only in-frame clones and drops some. Found here are some 190,000 clones, approximately 72% of them singletons; the top ten hold 0.95% to 1.5%. Treatment noted: oral pan-JAK inhibitor, 5-10 mg twice daily. The sample in question was CD4+ T cells sorted from blood, obtained at week 44, from a patient treated with tofacitinib. Receptors originate from a human donor with alopecia areata.

The chain employs TRBV27 and TRBJ2-1; D might be TRBD1 or TRBD2, each matching 6 bases. Trimming left V 11 bases short and J 9 bases short, with 20 bases between. The germline V gene encodes CDR1 MNHEY and CDR2 SMNVEV (reference sequence). This CDR3 contains 13 residues. CDR3: CAVQGRLGGEQFF. The CDR3 coding sequence is TGTGCCGTACAGGGACGGCTGGGAGGTGAGCAGTTCTTC.

This clone has more than one count but fewer than ten. The rearrangement joins TRBV5-1 to TRBJ2-4, with 9 positions matching TRBD1. Germline V lookup: CDR1 SGHRS, CDR2 YFSETQ. The junction had 10 bases not matched to a gene; V was cut back by 4 bases and J by 2 bases. The CDR3 is 17 residues long. The CDR3 is CASSPGTGIGPKNIQYF. The CDR3 DNA sequence: TGCGCCAGCAGCCCCGGGACAGGGATTGGTCCCAAAAACATTCAGTACTTC.

This clone has only a few counts. The rearrangement links TRBV7-6 to TRBJ2-2; unclear D gene. The CDR3 spans 13 residues. V was trimmed by 2 bases and J by 6 bases, leaving 7 bases between them. From germline, CDR1 is SGHVS and CDR2 FNYEAQ. CDR3 coding DNA: TGTGCCAGCAGCTTAAACATCGCCGGGGAGCTGTTTTTT. Its protein product is CASSLNIAGELFF. Together with reference TRBV7-6 and TRBJ2-2, the CDR3 gives the full variable domain: GAGVSQSPRYKVTKRGQDVALRCDPISGHVSLYWYRQALGQGPEFLTYFNYEAQQDKSGLPNDRFSAERPEGSISTLTIQRTEQRDSAMYRCASSLNIAGELFFGEGSRLTVL.

The chain couples TRBV28 to TRBJ1-6, with TRBD1 matching over 8 bases. The CDR3 totals 16 residues. Unmatched junction bases numbered 8, after V lost 4 bases and J lost 6 bases. Germline V gene sequence: CDR1 MDHEN, CDR2 SYDVKM. The CDR3 is CASSSHQGAGNSPLHF. In DNA form, the CDR3 reads TGTGCCAGCAGTTCCCATCAGGGGGCGGGTAATTCACCCCTCCACTTT. Variable domain in full (rest from reference TRBV28 and TRBJ1-6): DVKVTQSSRYLVKRTGEKVFLECVQDMDHENMFWYRQDPGLGLRLIYFSYDVKMKEKGDIPEGYSVSREKKERFSLILESASTNQTSMYLCASSSHQGAGNSPLHFGNGTRLTVT.

This chain joins TRBV7-2 and TRBJ2-7; D is possibly TRBD1 (6 bases). This CDR3 spans 14 amino acids. Trimming shortened V by 4 bases and J by 2 bases, and 12 bases separated the two germline ends. Per the germline V gene, CDR1 is SGHTA and CDR2 is FQGNSA. DNA for the CDR3: TGTGCCAGCAGCTCGTCACAGGGACCCTACGAGCAGTACTTC. It translates to CASSSSQGPYEQYF.

This clone showed up just a few times. The V gene is TRBV7-2, the J gene TRBJ1-2; unclear D gene. Germline assignment: CDR1 SGHTA and CDR2 FQGNSA. The CDR3 loop spans 12 amino acids. V was trimmed by 10 bases and J by 2 bases, leaving 11 bases between them. The CDR3 protein is CANMDRNYGYTF. CDR3 DNA: TGTGCCAATATGGACCGAAACTATGGCTACACCTTC.

Only one count was recorded for this clone. This sequence joins TRBV2 and TRBJ2-1, with D possibly TRBD2 on 6 matching bases. The CDR3 is made up of 13 amino acids. The V end lost 0 bases, the J end lost 9 bases, and 9 bases lay between the germline ends. Germline V gene lookup returns CDR1 SNHLY and CDR2 FYNNEI. The CDR3 bases are TGTGCCAGCAGTGAAGCGGGACTGGGTGAGCAGTTCTTC. Residues: CASSEAGLGEQFF.